These 10 T cell receptor beta chains were all obtained from the same sample, sequenced in a study of HIV-infected patients and healthy controls. TCRdb re-analysed the 5' RACE reads in MiXCR, keeping a single row per CDR3 protein. The sample shows about 64,000 distinct CDR3 sequences, roughly a fifth of them seen only once. Material for sequencing was CD4+ T cells from blood. These receptors all come from a human donor in good health.

In this sample, this clonotype turned up many times. CDR3 in amino acids: CASSEYLPGELFF. DNA of the CDR3: TGTGCCAGCAGTGAATATTTACCCGGGGAGCTGTTTTTT. This chain uses TRBV25-1 with TRBJ2-2; D uncertain. V lost 0 bases to trimming and J lost 6 bases, with 5 bases between them. The CDR3 loop spans 13 amino acids. Germline V gives CDR1 MGHDK, CDR2 SYGVNS.

This clonotype was detected many times. The chain links TRBV6-5 to TRBJ2-6, with no clear D. The CDR3 is 18 residues long. V shed 1 base and J shed 0 bases, with 13 bases lying between them. Germline assignment: CDR1 MNHEY and CDR2 SVGAGI. In nucleotides, the CDR3 is TGTGCCAGCAGTTACTTGGGGTTCCAAAGCTCTGGGGCCAACGTCCTGACTTTC. It specifies CASSYLGFQSSGANVLTF.

CDR3 bases: TGTGCCAGCTCACCACTTACGATCGGGGATACGCAGTATTTT. Its protein product is CASSPLTIGDTQYF. V gene TRBV18 combines with J gene TRBJ2-3, with D unclear. Germline V gene lookup returns CDR1 KGHSH and CDR2 LQKENI. V was pared by 1 base and J by 6 bases, with 11 bases between. This CDR3 has 14 residues.

This clonotype was observed a few times. This sequence joins TRBV19 and TRBJ1-2, with 7 bases matching TRBD1. From germline, CDR1 is LNHDA and CDR2 SQIVND (reference sequence). V lost 7 bases and J lost 4; bases outside the gene matches: 12. The CDR3 runs to 15 residues. CDR3: CASTETGSVSYGYTF. CDR3 DNA: TGTGCCAGTACCGAGACAGGGAGCGTCAGCTATGGCTACACCTTC.

A few counts support this clonotype. The gene calls are TRBV12-3 or TRBV12-4 and TRBJ2-7, with TRBD2 as a possible D gene (5 bases). V lost 2 bases to trimming and J lost 2 bases, with 13 bases between them. The CDR3 runs to 15 residues. The CDR3 sequence is CASSLWSSRTYEQYF. CDR3 nucleotides: TGTGCCAGCAGTTTATGGTCTAGCAGGACCTACGAGCAGTACTTC.

At least ten counts were recorded for this clonotype. This sequence joins TRBV7-2 and TRBJ1-2, with TRBD1 matching over 9 bases. Germline loops: CDR1 SGHTA, CDR2 FQGNSA. The CDR3 is 14 residues long. The trim removed 5 bases at V and 5 bases at J, leaving 6 bases unmatched. The CDR3: CASSIGGQGYGYTF. CDR3 DNA sequence: TGTGCCAGCAGCATTGGGGGACAGGGTTATGGCTACACCTTC.

The rearrangement joins TRBV11-2 to TRBJ1-5; D unclear. The CDR3 extends over 13 amino acids. Trimming stripped 2 bases from V and 2 bases from J, with 4 bases between. Germline lookup yields CDR1 SGHAT and CDR2 FQNNGV. Here the CDR3 reads CASSLYGNQPQHF. The DNA for the CDR3 is TGTGCCAGCAGCTTATATGGCAATCAGCCCCAGCATTTT. Full variable domain (outside the CDR3, taken from reference TRBV11-2 and TRBJ1-5): EAGVAQSPRYKIIEKRQSVAFWCNPISGHATLYWYQQILGQGPKLLIQFQNNGVVDDSQLPKDRFSAERLKGVDSTLKIQPAKLEDSAVYLCASSLYGNQPQHFGDGTRLSIL.

This clonotype appeared a few times. This chain joins TRBV7-2 and TRBJ2-5, with 8 bases fitting TRBD1. Germline CDR1 is SGHTA and CDR2 is FQGNSA. Trimming at V came to 5 bases and at J to 2 bases, leaving 10 bases not matched to a gene. The CDR3 has 16 amino acids. The CDR3 is CASSPRRGLNQETQYF. The CDR3 DNA is TGTGCCAGCAGCCCCCGCAGGGGGCTCAATCAAGAGACCCAGTACTTC.

The rearrangement joins TRBV27 to TRBJ1-5, with D possibly TRBD1 on 6 matching bases. Trimming took off 6 bases at V and 6 bases at J, with 21 bases between the two ends. CDR1 and CDR2 (germline): MNHEY, SMNVEV (reference sequence). The CDR3 has 16 residues. The CDR3 spells CASRQGPRQSGQPQHF. The CDR3 region has the DNA TGTGCCAGCAGACAGGGACCGAGGCAAAGTGGTCAGCCCCAGCATTTT.

The chain joins TRBV15 to TRBJ2-3; a possible D gene is TRBD2 (5 bases). The CDR3 extends over 16 amino acids. Trimming stripped 0 bases from V and 1 base from J, with 11 bases between. Germline V gene lookup returns CDR1 LNHNV and CDR2 YYDKDF (reference sequence). The CDR3 is CATSRDEGWGTDTQYF. CDR3 sequence (DNA): TGTGCCACCAGCAGAGATGAGGGTTGGGGCACAGATACGCAGTATTTT.